This TCR beta chain appears in the sequencing data of a study of CD8+CD57+ T cells in acquired aplastic anemia. CDR3 and TCR beta VDJ profiling relied on genomic DNA as the template. In TCRdb, the reads were re-called with MiXCR into one record per CDR3 protein. The table includes just over 40,000 distinct CDR3 sequences, roughly two thirds detected once. All patients picked for sequencing had shown, by flow cytometry, an expansion of CD8+CD57+ cells. Sampling of blood occurred while the patients had still received no therapy. Germline CDR1 reads MNHEY; CDR2 reads SVGAGI. The ends were cut back, 0 bases at V and 1 base at J, with 10 bases in the middle. The CDR3 has 15 residues.

The sequence came from a human donor with aplastic anemia. The sample comprised sorted CD4+, CD8+, or CD8+CD57+ T cells (not recorded which) from PBMCs. This chain uses TRBV6-5 with TRBJ2-7; D is perhaps TRBD2 (6 bases). The CDR3 DNA is TGTGCCAGCAGTTACTCTCCAGGGAGGTCCTACGAGCAGTACTTC. Translated: CASSYSPGRSYEQYF.